This entry lists 24 T cell receptor beta chains sequenced from one sample in a study of cytomegalovirus exposure and HLA in healthy donors. It was with 60 Vbeta and 13 Jbeta primers that the PCR ran. Sequencing used immunoSEQ multiplex PCR; TCRdb keeps in-frame clones, though not all of them. The sample shows about 130,000 clones, roughly 88% of them seen only once. The material sequenced was PBMCs. All receptors come from a man between 50 and 59 years old in good health and CMV-seronegative.

V is TRBV1 and J is TRBJ2-7; the tabulated D call, TRBD2, remains unverified against the DNA. TRBV1 is annotated as a pseudogene. The CDR3 spans 17 residues. The CDR3: CTSRPDRLAGGVGEQYF. In DNA, the CDR3 is TGCACCAGCAGGCCAGACCGACTAGCGGGGGGAGTCGGCGAGCAGTACTTC.

The rearrangement uses TRBV4-2 and TRBJ1-1; 8 nucleotides agree with TRBD1. Trimming at V came to 0 bases and at J to 1 base, leaving 7 bases not matched to a gene. CDR1 and CDR2 from the germline V gene are LGHNA and YNFKEQ. The CDR3 spans 17 residues. The CDR3 loop is CASSQDKLGQENTEAFF. CDR3 nucleotides: TGTGCCAGCAGCCAAGATAAATTGGGACAGGAGAACACTGAAGCTTTCTTT.

This clone occurred once. The genes are TRBV18 and TRBJ1-1; the D gene is possibly TRBD1 (6 bases). The V end lost 6 bases, the J end lost 5 bases, and 13 bases lay between the germline ends. Germline-derived CDR1 and CDR2 are KGHSH and LQKENI. The CDR3 covers 13 residues. Here the CDR3 reads CASSYTGLTEAFF. In nucleotides, the CDR3 is TGTGCCAGCTCGTATACAGGGCTAACTGAAGCTTTCTTT.

CDR3 bases: TGTGCCAGCAGTGGCTGGACAGGGGAGGTGTATGGCTACACCTTC. Its protein product is CASSGWTGEVYGYTF. V gene TRBV27 combines with J gene TRBJ1-2, with TRBD1 matching 9 bases. CDR3 length: 15 amino acids. V lost 5 bases, J lost 5 bases, and 9 bases stayed unmatched. Germline V gene data show CDR1 as MNHEY and CDR2 as SMNVEV (reference sequence).

The chain recombines TRBV7-6 with TRBJ1-5; D is uncertain. The CDR3 is made up of 15 amino acids. Germline loops: CDR1 SGHVS, CDR2 FNYEAQ. V lost 5 bases to trimming and J lost 6 bases, with 17 bases between them. The chain's CDR3 is CASSPRTGRIQPQHF. The CDR3 DNA reads as TGTGCCAGCAGCCCCCGCACGGGGAGGATTCAGCCCCAGCATTTT.

This clone has just a few counts. V usage is TRBV4-2 and J usage is TRBJ2-2, with TRBD2 identical over 9 bases. The CDR3 length is 17 residues. The germline V gene encodes CDR1 LGHNA and CDR2 YNFKEQ. The V and J ends lost 0 bases and 4 bases, in that order; junction bases with no gene match: 6. As DNA, the CDR3 is TGTGCCAGCAGCCAAGAGTCTAGCGGGATCTCCACCGGGGAGCTGTTTTTT. Translated: CASSQESSGISTGELFF.

This sequence joins TRBV5-1 and TRBJ1-1; TRBD1 might be the D (6 bases). Trimming removed 4 bases from V and 5 bases from J, with 15 bases in between. The CDR3 contains 14 residues. The germline V gene encodes CDR1 SGHRS and CDR2 YFSETQ. CDR3 nucleotide sequence: TGCGCCAGCAGCGCCTCAGGGGTTGGGACTGAAGCTTTCTTT. Its protein is CASSASGVGTEAFF. The variable domain in full, with the rest retrieved from reference TRBV5-1 and TRBJ1-1, is KAGVTQTPRYLIKTRGQQVTLSCSPISGHRSVSWYQQTPGQGLQFLFEYFSETQRNKGNFPGRFSGRQFSNSRSEMNVSTLELGDSALYLCASSASGVGTEAFFGQGTRLTVV.

This chain joins TRBV13 and TRBJ1-1, with D unclear. The V end was cut by 1 base, the J end by 3 bases, with 9 bases between. Germline V CDR1 and CDR2: PRHDT, FYEKMQ (reference sequence). The CDR3 contains 14 residues. CDR3 sequence reads: CASSLEQLYTEAFF. Written as DNA, the CDR3 is TGTGCCAGCAGCTTAGAACAGCTTTACACTGAAGCTTTCTTT.

The J gene is TRBJ2-7, the V gene TRBV5-4; TRBD1 matches 9 bases. Germline V gene lookup returns CDR1 SGHNT and CDR2 YYREEE (reference sequence). This CDR3 region has 13 residues. Trimming cost V 7 bases and J 2 bases; bases outside gene matches: 4. The CDR3 DNA sequence: TGTGCCAGCTGCTGGGACAGGGCCTACGAGCAGTACTTC. As protein: CASCWDRAYEQYF.

The rearrangement uses TRBV5-4 and TRBJ1-2, with D maybe TRBD1 (6 bases). CDR1 is SGHNT and CDR2 is YYREEE in the germline V gene (reference sequence). Trimming removed 3 bases from V and 3 bases from J, with 15 bases in between. The CDR3 sequence is 15 residues long. The CDR3 protein is CASSSGQMGHYGYTF. As DNA, the CDR3 is TGTGCCAGCAGCTCCGGACAGATGGGGCACTATGGCTACACCTTC. Complete variable domain (other parts from reference TRBV5-4 and TRBJ1-2): ETGVTQSPTHLIKTRGQQVTLRCSSQSGHNTVSWYQQALGQGPQFIFQYYREEENGRGNFPPRFSGLQFPNYSSELNVNALELDDSALYLCASSSGQMGHYGYTFGSGTRLTVV.

The chain joins TRBV4-3 to TRBJ2-1; 7 nucleotides agree with TRBD2. V was pared by 4 bases and J by 6 bases, with 12 bases of the junction left unmatched. The germline gives CDR1 LGHNA, CDR2 YSLEER. The CDR3 is made up of 16 amino acids. In nucleotides, the CDR3 is TGCGCCAGCAGCCGTTGGGGGGGGAGTGTAGGCAATGAGCAGTTCTTC. Amino acid sequence: CASSRWGGSVGNEQFF.

The V gene is TRBV7-3, the J gene TRBJ2-3; 13 nucleotides line up with TRBD2. Germline V gene lookup returns CDR1 SGHTA and CDR2 FQGTGA. After removal of 5 bases from V and 6 bases from J, the junction contained 5 bases not matched to a gene. This CDR3 has 15 residues. The CDR3 DNA reads TGTGCCAGCAGCCCGGGGACTAGCGGGGTTGATACGCAGTATTTT. It yields the protein CASSPGTSGVDTQYF.

The rearrangement joins TRBV9 to TRBJ1-4; D is ambiguous. This CDR3 region has 16 residues. In germline, CDR1 is SGDLS, CDR2 YYNGEE. V gave up 2 bases and J gave up 8 bases, with 19 bases separating them. Written as DNA, the CDR3 is TGTGCCAGCAGCGTTGGAGACCGCCAAGAAATCGAAAAACTGTTTTTT. Protein product: CASSVGDRQEIEKLFF.

This clone was picked up one time. V usage is TRBV5-1 and J usage is TRBJ2-2; 11 bases map to TRBD2. The trim removed 3 bases at V and 2 bases at J, leaving 3 bases unmatched. Per germline, CDR1 SGHRS and CDR2 YFSETQ. This CDR3 contains 16 residues. CDR3 coding DNA: TGCGCCAGCAGCTACCTAGCGGGGGGTAACACCGGGGAGCTGTTTTTT. It specifies CASSYLAGGNTGELFF.

This chain uses TRBV18 with TRBJ2-7; 9 bases line up with TRBD1. Germline V lookup: CDR1 KGHSH, CDR2 LQKENI. The J segment lost 2 bases and the V segment lost 1 base, leaving 3 bases of the junction unmatched. The CDR3 is made up of 15 amino acids. Here the CDR3 reads CASSPRDRVTYEQYF. CDR3 bases: TGTGCCAGCTCACCACGGGACAGGGTAACCTACGAGCAGTACTTC.

The chain has TRBV7-6 and TRBJ1-2; D might be TRBD1 (6 bases). CDR3 length: 13 amino acids. Germline loops: CDR1 SGHVS, CDR2 FNYEAQ. Trimming pared 5 bases from V and 10 bases from J, leaving 17 bases between. The CDR3 DNA sequence: TGTGCCAGCAGCCAAGCAGGGGCGCAGGACTACACCTTC. Translating it yields CASSQAGAQDYTF.

The chain has TRBV30 and TRBJ2-1; TRBD2 agrees at 14 bases. The V segment lost 3 bases and the J segment 0 bases; nucleotides outside the gene matches: 10. Germline loops: CDR1 GTSNPN, CDR2 SVGIG (reference sequence). This CDR3 spans 19 amino acids. CDR3 sequence reads: CAWRHGTSGGLSSYNEQFF. As DNA, the CDR3 is TGTGCCTGGAGACATGGGACTAGCGGGGGCCTTAGCTCCTACAATGAGCAGTTCTTC.

CDR3 DNA sequence: TGTGCCAGCAGCGGTCGAAACTTGAACACCGGGGAGCTGTTTTTT. This encodes CASSGRNLNTGELFF. The chain combines TRBV9 with TRBJ2-2; D unresolved. Germline V gene sequence: CDR1 SGDLS, CDR2 YYNGEE. V lost 3 bases, J lost 1 base, and 10 bases lay in between. This CDR3 comprises 15 residues.

The CDR3 region has the DNA TGTGCCAGCAGCGTAGATCTAGCGGGGGGAATTACGACGCAGTATTTT. It is translated as CASSVDLAGGITTQYF. This sequence joins TRBV9 and TRBJ2-3; 11 bases are shared with TRBD2. Per germline, CDR1 SGDLS and CDR2 YYNGEE. With 0 bases clipped from V and 9 bases from J, the junction kept 9 bases outside the gene matches. The CDR3 runs 16 residues.

This clone showed up just a few times. V usage is TRBV6-5 and J usage is TRBJ1-1, with D maybe TRBD1 (5 bases). The CDR3 runs to 16 residues. The germline gives CDR1 MNHEY, CDR2 SVGAGI. V was cut by 2 bases and J by 3 bases, with 16 bases left in between. Here the CDR3 DNA reads TGTGCCAGCAGTTACGGTAGGGGTGAAGGATACACTGAAGCTTTCTTT. It is translated as CASSYGRGEGYTEAFF.

The chain carries TRBV6-5 and TRBJ2-3; no definite D call. Germline assignment: CDR1 MNHEY and CDR2 SVGAGI. The CDR3 is made up of 13 amino acids. Trimming left V 0 bases short and J 11 bases short, with 12 bases between. The CDR3 is CASSYSGGTMQYF. Written as DNA, the CDR3 is TGTGCCAGCAGTTACTCTGGCGGAACGATGCAGTATTTT.

This clone is a singleton in its sample. This chain uses TRBV2 with TRBJ1-2, with D maybe TRBD1 (6 bases). This CDR3 has 12 amino acids. V was trimmed by 8 bases and J by 2 bases, leaving 9 bases between them. Germline V gives CDR1 SNHLY, CDR2 FYNNEI. The CDR3: CASGQKNYGYTF. As DNA, the CDR3 is TGTGCCAGCGGACAGAAAAACTATGGCTACACCTTC.

The rearrangement links TRBV4-1 to TRBJ1-1, with D possibly being TRBD1 (5 bases). The V gene lost 7 bases and the J gene lost 1 base, with 13 bases spanning the gap. Germline assignment: CDR1 MGHRA and CDR2 YSYEKL. The CDR3 contains 14 residues. CDR3 amino acids: CASMAQVGNTEAFF. Here the CDR3 DNA reads TGCGCCAGCATGGCACAGGTTGGGAACACTGAAGCTTTCTTT.

The rearrangement uses TRBV10-2 and TRBJ1-1; D uncertain. The CDR3 extends over 14 amino acids. Germline V gene lookup returns CDR1 WSHSY and CDR2 SAAADI. V was shortened by 8 bases and J by 0 bases, with 13 bases between the two germline ends. CDR3 region: CASLFGEMNTEAFF. The CDR3 region has the DNA TGCGCCAGCCTTTTCGGGGAGATGAACACTGAAGCTTTCTTT.